What follows describes a single T cell receptor beta chain. The sample belongs to a study of shared T cell receptors in the human thymus. Germline lookup yields CDR1 MRHNA and CDR2 SNTAGT. The CDR3 runs to 17 residues. Trimming took 3 bases from V and 18 from J, leaving 30 bases between them. Only in-frame clones appear in the TCRdb table, and some are missing; sequencing was by immunoSEQ multiplex PCR. The table records some 660,000 clones, about 89% of them present only once. The same sample was also used in a study of human thymus T cells.

This receptor was identified in a boy less than two years old with a congenital heart defect. Sequencing input: thymocytes. The genes are TRBV6-4 and TRBJ1-6; a weak D match, TRBD1 (5 bases). CDR3 coding DNA: TGTGCCAGCAGTGAAGCCAATTGTTCGACCAGGGCCCAGCTTTGCCACTTT. This gives the protein CASSEANCSTRAQLCHF.